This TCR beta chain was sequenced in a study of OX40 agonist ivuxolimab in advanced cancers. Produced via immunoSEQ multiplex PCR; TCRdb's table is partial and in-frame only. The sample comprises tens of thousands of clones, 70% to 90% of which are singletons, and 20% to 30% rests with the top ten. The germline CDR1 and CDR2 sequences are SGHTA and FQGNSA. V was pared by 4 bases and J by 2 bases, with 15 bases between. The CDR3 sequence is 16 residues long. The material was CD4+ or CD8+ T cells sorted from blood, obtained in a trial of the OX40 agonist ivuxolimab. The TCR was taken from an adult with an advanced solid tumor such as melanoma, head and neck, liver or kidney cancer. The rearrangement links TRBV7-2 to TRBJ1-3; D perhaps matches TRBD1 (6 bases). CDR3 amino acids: CASSSLTGSPGNTIYF. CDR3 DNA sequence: TGTGCCAGCAGCTCCCTTACAGGGAGCCCTGGAAACACCATATATTTT.